Listed below are T cell receptor beta chains from one sample, sequenced in a study of blood T cell repertoires in COVID-19. Profiled with immunoSEQ multiplex PCR; TCRdb holds only in-frame clones, not every one. In the table there are 150,000 to 200,000 clones, roughly 89% of which are singletons. Specimen: peripheral blood. The receptors originated from an older woman with COVID-19, enrolled during active disease. CDR3s include the opening cysteine and the closing phenylalanine or tryptophan. D genes are given only for firm matches. Clone size appears in some rows only: once, few, many, or a class for an expanded clone.

D	size	J	V	DNA	CDR3
TRBD1	.	TRBJ2-7	TRBV5-4	TGTGCCAGCAGCCGGGACAGGGTCTACGAGCAGTACTTC	CASSRDRVYEQYF
TRBD1	few	TRBJ2-1	TRBV12-5	TGTGCTAGTGGTTCCCAAGGGACAGGGAAATACAATGAGCAGTTCTTC	CASGSQGTGKYNEQFF
TRBD2	.	TRBJ2-1	TRBV19	TGTGCCAGTAGCGGACTAGCGGGAGCGACCAATGAGCAGTTCTTC	CASSGLAGATNEQFF
TRBD1	once	TRBJ1-1	TRBV5-1	TGCGCCAGCAGCCCGGGACAGGGGAACACTGAAGCTTTCTTT	CASSPGQGNTEAFF
TRBD1	.	TRBJ1-5	TRBV6-5	TGTGCCAGCAGGCGGACAGGGGGCTGGCAGCCCCAGCATTTT	CASRRTGGWQPQHF
.	.	TRBJ2-4	TRBV12-3/TRBV12-4	TGTGCCAGCAGTTTACATGAAAACATTCAGTACTTC	CASSLHENIQYF
.	.	TRBJ2-3	TRBV7-8	TGTGCCAGCAGCTTACTTGGTCCGGAGTCTGGAGATACGCAGTATTTT	CASSLLGPESGDTQYF
TRBD2	.	TRBJ2-7	TRBV7-2	TGTGCCAGCAGCTTGTCTATAGCGGGAGCTTTCTACGAGCAGTACTTC	CASSLSIAGAFYEQYF
.	.	TRBJ2-1	TRBV7-3	TGTGCCAGCGCGCTCGGGCTAGCCTCCTACAATGAGCAGTTCTTC	CASALGLASYNEQFF
TRBD1	.	TRBJ2-2	TRBV6-6	TGTGCCAGCAGTTACGGGCAGGGGGCTACCACCGGGGAGCTGTTTTTT	CASSYGQGATTGELFF
.	few	TRBJ2-5	TRBV14	TGTGCCAGCAGCCGGGGCGTTGAGGACCAGTACTTC	CASSRGVEDQYF
TRBD1	.	TRBJ2-1	TRBV10-3	TGTGCCATCAGTCGTTCCGGGACAGGGGGCTCCTACAATGAGCAGTTCTTC	CAISRSGTGGSYNEQFF
.	.	TRBJ2-2	TRBV5-1	TGCGCCAGCAGCTGGGCGACAACGAACACCGGGGAGCTGTTTTTT	CASSWATTNTGELFF
.	.	TRBJ2-7	TRBV12-3/TRBV12-4	TGTGCCAGCACCCGAGGGTCGCCTACGAAGCAGTACTTC	CASTRGSPTKQYF
.	.	TRBJ2-3	TRBV9	TGTGCCAGCAGCGTAGCCGGGTCCGCAGATACGCAGTATTTT	CASSVAGSADTQYF
.	.	TRBJ2-2	TRBV14	TGTGCCAGCGCAAGAGGGAGGAACACCGGGGAGCTGTTTTTT	CASARGRNTGELFF
.	.	TRBJ1-1	TRBV5-1	TGCGCCAGCAGCCCCCCGACAATAAACACTGAAGCTTTCTTT	CASSPPTINTEAFF
.	.	TRBJ2-7	TRBV7-2	TGTGCCAGCAAGGCGGGCCCCTCCTACGAGCAGTACTTC	CASKAGPSYEQYF
.	.	TRBJ1-5	TRBV2	TGTGCCAGCAGTGATACAGGGCCTAGGGGCAATCAGCCCCAGCATTTT	CASSDTGPRGNQPQHF
.	.	TRBJ2-7	TRBV7-2	TGTGCCAGCAGCTTAGCGGGAGGTAGCTACGAGCAGTACTTC	CASSLAGGSYEQYF
TRBD2	.	TRBJ2-7	TRBV5-4	TGTGCCAGCAGCCTACCGGGACTAGCGGTAGGCGAGCAGTACTTC	CASSLPGLAVGEQYF